The following is a T cell receptor (beta chain) sequence with its context. The V gene lost 1 base and the J gene lost 0 bases, with 13 bases spanning the gap. This CDR3 contains 17 residues. Germline CDR1 is MDHEN and CDR2 is SYDVKM. This sample was included in a study of shared clonotypes between healthy human individuals. The overall study: A couple of women and three men aged 18 to 49 made up the donors.

Running of the assay took place at deep level. The authors distributed each subset's genomic DNA evenly over several immunoSEQ plates. Measured with immunoSEQ multiplex PCR; TCRdb has only the in-frame clones, and not every one. The sample contains about 520,000 clones, over 75% of which appear only once. This receptor was obtained from a woman in her thirties or forties in good health. Some clones in this sample may be carry-over from other donors' samples. The sequencing sample was made of PBMCs. The chain combines TRBV28 with TRBJ2-4; D call uncertain. The CDR3 bases are TGTGCCAGCAGTTTATTTGGGGTTGGAGTAGCCAAAAACATTCAGTACTTC. Protein sequence: CASSLFGVGVAKNIQYF.